These T cell receptor beta chains were read from a single sample in a study of shared T cell receptors in the human thymus. The method was immunoSEQ multiplex PCR; TCRdb's version includes in-frame clones alone and lacks a portion of them. The sample includes about 710,000 clones, roughly 86% of them seen just once. The same data also contributed to another study, on human thymus T cells.

The sample was thymocytes. The receptors shown here come from a boy under three years old with a congenital heart defect. Each CDR3 is given with its conserved first and last residue. D genes are given only for firm matches. Part of the rows lack a size; the others show once, few, many or a class for expanded clones.

d_call	v_call	j_call	clone_size	cdr3_length	cdr3_aa	cdr3_nt
TRBD2	TRBV4-3	TRBJ2-3	-	16	CASSQEGLAGVWTQYF	TGCGCCAGCAGCCAAGAGGGACTAGCGGGGGTGTGGACGCAGTATTTT
TRBD2	TRBV7-7	TRBJ2-3	-	15	CASSLASGGLATQYF	TGTGCTAGCAGCTTAGCTAGCGGGGGATTAGCTACGCAGTATTTT
-	TRBV25-1	TRBJ2-3	-	17	CASSESAGPNSGDTQYF	TGTGCCAGCAGTGAGTCGGCGGGGCCCAACTCAGGAGATACGCAGTATTTT
-	TRBV27	TRBJ1-2	-	14	CASSAGRLSYGYTF	TGTGCCAGCAGTGCGGGACGGCTAAGCTATGGCTACACCTTC
-	TRBV4-3	TRBJ1-1	-	19	CASSQDIRDTQARGTEAFF	TGCGCCAGCAGCCAAGATATACGGGACACCCAAGCCAGGGGCACTGAAGCTTTCTTT
TRBD2	TRBV28	TRBJ2-7	-	17	CASSPWGLAGVRDEQYF	TGTGCCAGCAGTCCCTGGGGACTAGCGGGAGTTAGGGACGAGCAGTACTTC
-	TRBV5-6	TRBJ2-3	once	11	CASSLRDTQYF	TGTGCCAGCAGCTTACGGGATACGCAGTATTTT
-	TRBV9	TRBJ1-2	few	16	CASSPYPSRHHYGYTF	TGTGCCAGCAGCCCTTATCCCAGCAGACACCACTATGGCTACACCTTC
-	TRBV30	TRBJ1-5	-	12	CAWSAPRKPQHF	TGTGCCTGGAGTGCACCTAGAAAGCCCCAGCATTTT
TRBD1	TRBV5-1	TRBJ2-5	-	17	CASSRDRGGSKQETQYF	TGCGCCAGCAGCCGGGACAGGGGGGGGAGCAAGCAAGAGACCCAGTACTTC
-	TRBV6-8	TRBJ2-4	-	14	CASNPRGAKNIQYF	TGTGCCAGCAACCCGCGGGGAGCCAAAAACATTCAGTACTTC
-	TRBV19	TRBJ1-5	-	15	CASSLNREGNQPQHF	TGTGCCAGTAGCCTGAACAGGGAAGGGAATCAGCCCCAGCATTTT
-	TRBV6-6	TRBJ2-3	-	12	CASSGYTDTQYF	TGTGCCAGCTCGGGTTACACAGATACGCAGTATTTT
TRBD1	TRBV4-3	TRBJ1-2	-	16	CASSQDTQGANYGYTF	TGCGCCAGCAGCCAAGATACCCAGGGGGCTAACTATGGCTACACCTTC
TRBD2	TRBV6-6	TRBJ2-2	once	16	CASRNPSGRNTGELFF	TGTGCCAGCAGAAACCCTAGCGGGAGGAATACCGGGGAGCTGTTTTTT
TRBD2	TRBV7-9	TRBJ2-5	-	17	CASSLANPLAGEETQYF	TGTGCCAGCAGCTTAGCCAATCCCCTAGCGGGAGAAGAGACCCAGTACTTC
TRBD1	TRBV25-1	TRBJ1-2	-	17	CASMGLGVGTDPYGYPF	TGTGCCAGCATGGGATTGGGTGTGGGGACAGATCCTTATGGCTACCCCTTC
-	TRBV28	TRBJ1-4	-	14	CASSSGHSNEKLFF	TGTGCCAGCAGTTCTGGACACTCTAATGAAAAACTGTTTTTT
-	TRBV30	TRBJ1-5	-	18	CAWSEARDPGDSNQPQHF	TGTGCCTGGAGTGAGGCCAGAGATCCGGGGGATAGCAATCAGCCCCAGCATTTT
-	TRBV5-1	TRBJ1-1	few	15	CASSLLQGVGTEAFF	TGCGCCAGCAGCTTGCTTCAAGGAGTCGGCACTGAAGCTTTCTTT
-	TRBV7-8	TRBJ2-2	-	17	CASSPPLGSYPTGELFF	TGTGCCAGCAGCCCCCCCTTGGGCAGTTACCCCACCGGGGAGCTGTTTTTT
-	TRBV18	TRBJ2-1	-	13	CASSPSQSWEQFF	TGTGCCAGCTCACCGTCGCAAAGCTGGGAGCAGTTCTTC
-	TRBV4-2	TRBJ2-2	-	17	CASSQGIGTLDTGELFF	TGTGCCAGCAGCCAAGGTATCGGTACCTTAGACACCGGGGAGCTGTTTTTT
-	TRBV29-1	TRBJ2-4	once	16	CSVRVAFPLSKNIQYF	TGCAGCGTGAGGGTGGCATTCCCGCTGTCCAAAAACATTCAGTACTTC
-	TRBV5-5	TRBJ1-4	-	17	CASSLIVAGGRNEKLFF	TGTGCCAGCAGCTTGATAGTGGCCGGGGGGCGTAATGAAAAACTGTTTTTT
-	TRBV5-6	TRBJ1-2	-	13	CASSSAGDYGYTF	TGTGCCAGCAGCTCCGCAGGGGACTATGGCTACACCTTC
TRBD1	TRBV4-3	TRBJ1-1	once	17	CASSQDAGTGSSTEAFF	TGCGCCAGCAGCCAAGACGCGGGGACAGGGTCGTCCACTGAAGCTTTCTTT
-	TRBV6-5	TRBJ2-5	once	15	CASSRVPFGAETQYF	TGTGCCAGCAGCCGAGTTCCGTTTGGTGCGGAGACCCAGTACTTC